These T cell receptor beta chains were read from a single sample in a study of beta chain features in type 1 diabetes. The protocol was immunoSEQ multiplex PCR, while the TCRdb copy is restricted to in-frame clones and leaves out a portion. The sample lists 150,000 or so clones, 6.5% to 10% occurring once. Source material: central memory CD4+ T cells from blood. Every receptor here comes from a woman aged 18-29 years with type 1 diabetes. Each CDR3 is given with its conserved first and last residue. The order of the fields is J gene, clone size, V gene, CDR3 protein. Clone sizes are given selectively: once, few, many, or a class where the clone is expanded.

J gene: TRBJ2-3; clone size: -; V gene: TRBV18; CDR3 protein: CASSPQGINTDTQYF
J gene: TRBJ2-2; clone size: -; V gene: TRBV7-2; CDR3 protein: CASSYQYTGELFF
J gene: TRBJ2-7; clone size: -; V gene: TRBV6-1; CDR3 protein: CASSGLGWEQPYEQYF
J gene: TRBJ2-5; clone size: -; V gene: TRBV18; CDR3 protein: CASSPPGREETQYF
J gene: TRBJ2-3; clone size: -; V gene: TRBV7-6; CDR3 protein: CASSLGAGAGRDTQYF
J gene: TRBJ1-1; clone size: few; V gene: TRBV18; CDR3 protein: CASSPAWGPGTEAFF
J gene: TRBJ2-7; clone size: few; V gene: TRBV11-2; CDR3 protein: CASSPLTTAYEQYF
J gene: TRBJ2-5; clone size: few; V gene: TRBV5-1; CDR3 protein: CASSLSIAGGRETQYF
J gene: TRBJ1-1; clone size: few; V gene: TRBV19; CDR3 protein: CASITSQNTEAFF
J gene: TRBJ2-3; clone size: few; V gene: TRBV6-4; CDR3 protein: CASSLAGVGDTQYF
J gene: TRBJ1-2; clone size: few; V gene: TRBV19; CDR3 protein: CATIRDRGYGYTF
J gene: TRBJ1-2; clone size: -; V gene: TRBV9; CDR3 protein: CASSVYPGGGYTF
J gene: TRBJ2-1; clone size: few; V gene: TRBV7-3; CDR3 protein: CASSLGGGEQFF
J gene: TRBJ2-7; clone size: few; V gene: TRBV7-2; CDR3 protein: CASSPAPSVSEQYF
J gene: TRBJ2-1; clone size: few; V gene: TRBV13; CDR3 protein: CASSLGDRDKGEQFF
J gene: TRBJ1-6; clone size: once; V gene: TRBV15; CDR3 protein: CATSSRTDSPLHF
J gene: TRBJ2-3; clone size: -; V gene: TRBV6-5; CDR3 protein: CAISGLAGNADTQYF
J gene: TRBJ1-1; clone size: -; V gene: TRBV7-2; CDR3 protein: CASSITGQGGTEAFF